This T cell receptor (beta chain) stems from a study of OX40 agonist ivuxolimab in advanced cancers. This clone was seen just once. Its cognate antigen is unknown. Trimming cost V 5 bases and J 7 bases, with 8 bases left between them. The germline V gene encodes CDR1 SEHNR and CDR2 FQNEAQ (reference sequence). The CDR3 sequence is 12 residues long. This table comes from immunoSEQ multiplex PCR, and its TCRdb copy is limited to in-frame clones, with some not included. The sample shows 35,000 to 50,000 clones, 82% of them seen only once. Regarding the study as a whole: Still undetermined is the antigen specificity of the expanded peripheral T cells. Clonal expansion from baseline to week 6 occurred in both CD4+ and CD8+ T cells.

The sequence came from an adult with an advanced solid tumor such as melanoma, head and neck, liver or kidney cancer. The material was CD4+ or CD8+ T cells sorted from blood, obtained in a trial of the OX40 agonist ivuxolimab. The chain carries TRBV7-9 and TRBJ1-4; D unresolved. CDR3 DNA sequence: TGTGCCAGCAGCACCGGACGTGAAAAACTGTTTTTT. Residues: CASSTGREKLFF.